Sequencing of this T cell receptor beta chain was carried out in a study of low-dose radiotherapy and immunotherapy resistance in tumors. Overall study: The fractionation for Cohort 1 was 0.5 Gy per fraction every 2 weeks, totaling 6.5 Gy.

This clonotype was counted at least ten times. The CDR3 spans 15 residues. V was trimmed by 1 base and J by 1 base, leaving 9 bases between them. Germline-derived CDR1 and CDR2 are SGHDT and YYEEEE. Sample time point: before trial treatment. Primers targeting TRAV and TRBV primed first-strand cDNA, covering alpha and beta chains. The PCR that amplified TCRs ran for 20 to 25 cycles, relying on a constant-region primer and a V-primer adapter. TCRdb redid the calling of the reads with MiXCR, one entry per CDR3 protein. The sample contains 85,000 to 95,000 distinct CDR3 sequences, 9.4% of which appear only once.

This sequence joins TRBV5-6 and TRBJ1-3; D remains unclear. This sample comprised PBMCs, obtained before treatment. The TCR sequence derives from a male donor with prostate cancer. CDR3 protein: CASSLYPGSGNTIYF. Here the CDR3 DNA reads TGTGCCAGCAGCTTGTATCCGGGTTCTGGAAACACCATATATTTT.